This is a list of T cell receptor beta chains from one sample in a study of OX40 agonist ivuxolimab in advanced cancers. Profiled with immunoSEQ multiplex PCR; TCRdb holds only in-frame clones, not every one. The sample contains 75,000 to 100,000 clones, roughly 93% of which appear only once. This specimen consisted of CD4+ or CD8+ T cells sorted from blood, obtained in a trial of the OX40 agonist ivuxolimab. The receptors derive from an adult with an advanced solid tumor such as melanoma, head and neck, liver or kidney cancer. Each CDR3 is given with its conserved first and last residue. The size field is filled for only some rows; it gives once, few, many or a size class.

CDR3aa: CASSAPGQGVEKLFF
v_gene: TRBV10-2
abundance: .

CDR3aa: CASRSQGNVNEKLFF
v_gene: TRBV27
abundance: .

CDR3aa: CASSLKLASDEQYF
v_gene: TRBV27
abundance: .

CDR3aa: CASSLFGRGETQYF
v_gene: TRBV11-2
abundance: .

CDR3aa: CASSDRAGPTDTQYF
v_gene: TRBV6-4
abundance: .

CDR3aa: CASSLAGLEGTDTQYF
v_gene: TRBV5-1
abundance: .

CDR3aa: CSAPLLDEQYF
v_gene: TRBV20-1
abundance: .

CDR3aa: CASSETRASRTDTQYF
v_gene: TRBV9
abundance: .

CDR3aa: CASKGTEAFF
v_gene: TRBV25-1
abundance: once

CDR3aa: CASSPGQGSSYEQYF
v_gene: TRBV5-1
abundance: .

CDR3aa: CASDGTGEYEQYF
v_gene: TRBV28
abundance: .

CDR3aa: CASSPGLAGHEQFF
v_gene: TRBV18
abundance: .

CDR3aa: CASYFSQGSETQYF
v_gene: TRBV6-1
abundance: .

CDR3aa: CASRPGQGYGYTF
v_gene: TRBV6-6
abundance: .

CDR3aa: CASSDATLGGQVRPGNIQYF
v_gene: TRBV6-1
abundance: once

CDR3aa: CASSLFRSDEQYF
v_gene: TRBV5-8
abundance: .

CDR3aa: CASSHGTRGGYEQYF
v_gene: TRBV6-6
abundance: .

CDR3aa: CASSISGTLNYGYTF
v_gene: TRBV28
abundance: .

CDR3aa: CASSQDPQGAVQETQYF
v_gene: TRBV4-3
abundance: .

CDR3aa: CASSLGLAGPRPAYEQYF
v_gene: TRBV19
abundance: .

CDR3aa: CASSRGQGSYEQYF
v_gene: TRBV28
abundance: .

CDR3aa: CASTEGASFYGYTF
v_gene: TRBV6-1
abundance: .

CDR3aa: CASTMALGDYGYTF
v_gene: TRBV6-5
abundance: .

CDR3aa: CASSPIRGGNQPQHF
v_gene: TRBV16
abundance: .

CDR3aa: CAWSEGGTANEKLFF
v_gene: TRBV30
abundance: .

CDR3aa: CSVEWAGGPRTGELFF
v_gene: TRBV29-1
abundance: .

CDR3aa: CASDLRQGRQETQYF
v_gene: TRBV12-5
abundance: once

CDR3aa: CASRYTSGMSHEQFF
v_gene: TRBV28
abundance: .

CDR3aa: CSVREDPNTEAFF
v_gene: TRBV29-1
abundance: .

CDR3aa: CASNDDSYEQYF
v_gene: TRBV2
abundance: .

CDR3aa: CAISVTGATTNEKLFF
v_gene: TRBV10-3
abundance: .

CDR3aa: CASSLVLAGIEVQYF
v_gene: TRBV5-6
abundance: once

CDR3aa: CASSSYRGRASTDTQYF
v_gene: TRBV11-2
abundance: .

CDR3aa: CASTTGGQEGYEQYF
v_gene: TRBV28
abundance: .

CDR3aa: CASSLARAGNTDTQYF
v_gene: TRBV28
abundance: .

CDR3aa: CASSRDRGGEAFF
v_gene: TRBV2
abundance: .

CDR3aa: CASSLGTLISGSQETQYF
v_gene: TRBV11-3
abundance: .

CDR3aa: CASSPRGSPVYNEQFF
v_gene: TRBV18
abundance: .

CDR3aa: CAWSVTQGGMNTEAFF
v_gene: TRBV30
abundance: .

CDR3aa: CASSLGASTNEKLFF
v_gene: TRBV11-3
abundance: .

CDR3aa: CASSQAGRARGGYGYTF
v_gene: TRBV4-3
abundance: .

CDR3aa: CASSFSSGDTQYF
v_gene: TRBV11-3
abundance: .

CDR3aa: CAGQGLGYGYTF
v_gene: TRBV10-3
abundance: .

CDR3aa: CASSRDLGYTF
v_gene: TRBV9
abundance: once

CDR3aa: CASSMLQGGETQYF
v_gene: TRBV6-1
abundance: .

CDR3aa: CSVASGGSYEQYF
v_gene: TRBV29-1
abundance: once

CDR3aa: CASTILAGGNYEQFF
v_gene: TRBV5-1
abundance: .

CDR3aa: CASSPSSNQPQHF
v_gene: TRBV7-6
abundance: once

CDR3aa: CASSETGGTNEKLFF
v_gene: TRBV14
abundance: .